The 26 T cell receptor beta chains below come from one sample, sequenced in a study of control samples from healthy donors and cancer patients. Generated by immunoSEQ multiplex PCR, the TCRdb table keeps only in-frame clones and is missing some. The data show around 130,000 clones, approximately 90% seen once. Sequencing was performed on blood. These receptors were taken from a man aged 25-45 years in good health.

Here the CDR3 reads CSVGGIQETQYF. CDR3 bases: TGCAGCGTTGGGGGTATCCAAGAGACCCAGTACTTC. The chain carries TRBV29-1 and TRBJ2-5; D is unclear. Germline loops: CDR1 SQVTM, CDR2 ANQGSEA. CDR3 length equals 12 residues. Between the trimmed V and J ends, which lost 4 bases and 1 base, there was a span of 7 bases.

This chain joins TRBV7-8 and TRBJ1-5; D not resolved. V lost 1 base and J 4 bases, leaving 5 bases between the germline ends. The CDR3 spans 13 residues. Germline V CDR1 and CDR2: SGHVS, FQNEAQ. CDR3 protein: CASSLEQNQPQHF. In DNA form, the CDR3 reads TGTGCCAGCAGCTTAGAACAGAATCAGCCCCAGCATTTT. Using reference TRBV7-8 and TRBJ1-5 for the parts outside the CDR3, the full variable domain is GAGVSQSPRYKVAKRGQDVALRCDPISGHVSLFWYQQALGQGPEFLTYFQNEAQLDKSGLPSDRFFAERPEGSVSTLKIQRTQQEDSAVYLCASSLEQNQPQHFGDGTRLSIL.

The chain couples TRBV13 to TRBJ1-3; 12 positions match TRBD1. CDR1 is PRHDT and CDR2 is FYEKMQ in the germline V gene (reference sequence). The CDR3 runs 14 residues. The junction had 4 bases not matched to a gene; V was cut back by 5 bases and J by 8 bases. The CDR3 DNA reads TGTGCCAGCAGCGAGGGACAGGGGGCCTACACCATATATTTT. Translated: CASSEGQGAYTIYF.

This clone came up a few times. The chain couples TRBV3-1 (or the pseudogene TRBV3-2) to TRBJ1-6; D perhaps matches TRBD1 (5 bases). The CDR3 covers 15 residues. Trimming left V 4 bases short and J 7 bases short, with 14 bases between. Per the germline V gene, CDR1 is LGHDT and CDR2 is YNNKEL (reference sequence). CDR3 sequence (DNA): TGTGCCAGCAGCCTTTACCGGGACGGCAATTCACCCCTCCACTTT. Its protein product is CASSLYRDGNSPLHF.

The rearrangement joins TRBV19 to TRBJ1-6; possible D gene TRBD1, 5 bases. This CDR3 region has 13 residues. Per germline, CDR1 LNHDA and CDR2 SQIVND (reference sequence). The V end was cut by 5 bases, the J end by 8 bases, with 10 bases between. CDR3 in amino acids: CASSAWGDSPLHF. The DNA for the CDR3 is TGTGCCAGTAGTGCGTGGGGGGATTCACCCCTCCACTTT. The full variable domain, completed using reference TRBV19 and TRBJ1-6, is DGGITQSPKYLFRKEGQNVTLSCEQNLNHDAMYWYRQDPGQGLRLIYYSQIVNDFQKGDIAEGYSVSREKKESFPLTVTSAQKNPTAFYLCASSAWGDSPLHFGNGTRLTVT.

The rearrangement uses TRBV19 and TRBJ2-7; the match to TRBD1 covers 9 bases. Germline V gives CDR1 LNHDA, CDR2 SQIVND (reference sequence). Trimming took 5 bases from V and 0 from J; bases not matched to a gene: 5. CDR3 length equals 15 residues. In DNA form, the CDR3 reads TGTGCCAGTAGTCGGGGGACAGGGAGCTCCTACGAGCAGTACTTC. Amino acid sequence: CASSRGTGSSYEQYF.

The rearrangement links TRBV10-2 to TRBJ2-7, with TRBD1 matching over 9 bases. The CDR3 has 14 residues. J lost 0 bases, V lost 6 bases, and 3 bases had no gene match. CDR1 is WSHSY and CDR2 is SAAADI in the germline V gene. CDR3 residues: CASSPGQGSYEQYV. DNA of the CDR3: TGCGCCAGCAGCCCGGGACAGGGCTCCTACGAGCAGTACGTC.

CDR3 coding DNA: TGTGCCAGCAGGACCGACAGGGGGCGGCAAGAGACCCAGTACTTC. It specifies CASRTDRGRQETQYF. The chain recombines TRBV6-5 with TRBJ2-5; TRBD1 agrees at 10 bases. The junction had 6 bases not matched to a gene; V was cut back by 6 bases and J by 2 bases. The germline CDR1 and CDR2 sequences are MNHEY and SVGAGI. The CDR3 is 15 residues long.

The table lists this clone with a count of one. The chain is built from TRBV5-6 and TRBJ2-1; 10 bases align to TRBD1. The V and J ends lost 3 bases and 6 bases, in that order; junction bases with no gene match: 6. Germline assignment: CDR1 SGHDT and CDR2 YYEEEE. The CDR3 loop spans 15 amino acids. CDR3 loop: CASSSRDRGINEQFF. The DNA for the CDR3 is TGTGCCAGCAGCTCCCGGGACAGGGGAATCAATGAGCAGTTCTTC.

The chain uses TRBV11-3 and TRBJ2-5; 10 positions match TRBD1. Germline V CDR1 and CDR2: SGHNT, YENEEA. The J segment lost 4 bases and the V segment lost 5 bases, leaving 4 bases of the junction unmatched. This CDR3 comprises 14 residues. In DNA form, the CDR3 reads TGTGCCAGCAGCGGGACAGGGGTCGGAGAGACCCAGTACTTC. It is translated as CASSGTGVGETQYF.

The J gene is TRBJ1-5, the V gene TRBV28; D unresolved. The germline V gene encodes CDR1 MDHEN and CDR2 SYDVKM. The length of the CDR3 is 14 residues. Trimming removed 0 bases from V and 0 bases from J, with 3 bases in between. CDR3 in DNA: TGTGCCAGCAGTTTATGGGCTAGCAATCAGCCCCAGCATTTT. Protein product: CASSLWASNQPQHF.

The chain uses TRBV5-1 and TRBJ2-3; 7 bases are shared with TRBD1. The CDR3 has 17 residues. With V trimmed by 2 bases and J by 0 bases, 9 bases remained unmatched. Germline-derived CDR1 and CDR2 are SGHRS and YFSETQ. CDR3 in amino acids: CASSFAVDRVSTDTQYF. Written as DNA, the CDR3 is TGCGCCAGCAGCTTTGCCGTTGACAGGGTGAGCACAGATACGCAGTATTTT.

V and J are TRBV5-1 and TRBJ1-2, with unresolved D. The CDR3 is 11 residues long. Looked up from germline, CDR1 is SGHRS and CDR2 is YFSETQ. V was trimmed by 9 bases and J by 4 bases, leaving 10 bases between them. The DNA for the CDR3 is TGCGCCACTATTATCATCTATGGCTACACCTTC. Translation: CATIIIYGYTF.

The CDR3 sequence: CASSMKGKEAFF. The CDR3 DNA reads TGTGCCAGCAGCATGAAGGGTAAAGAAGCTTTCTTT. The rearrangement joins TRBV7-3 to TRBJ1-1; unclear D gene. Between the trimmed V and J ends, which lost 5 bases and 8 bases, there was a span of 12 bases. The V gene's germline CDR1 is SGHTA and CDR2 FQGTGA. CDR3 length: 12 residues.

Only one count was recorded for this clone. V is TRBV4-2 and J is TRBJ1-6; TRBD1 agrees at 9 bases. Per germline, CDR1 LGHNA and CDR2 YNFKEQ. The CDR3 is 17 amino acids. J lost 9 bases, V lost 1 base, and 10 bases had no gene match. As DNA, the CDR3 is TGTGCCAGCAGCCAAGGGGTCGCGGGACAGGGCGGTTCACCCCTCCACTTT. This codes for CASSQGVAGQGGSPLHF.

This chain uses TRBV10-3 with TRBJ1-1; D is ambiguous. V was shortened by 4 bases and J by 2 bases, with 2 bases between the two germline ends. Germline CDR1 ENHRY, CDR2 SYGVKD. The CDR3 is made up of 11 amino acids. The CDR3 DNA is TGTGCCATCAGTGGAAACACTGAAGCTTTCTTT. Translated: CAISGNTEAFF.

This chain links TRBV6-6 with TRBJ1-4; D is ambiguous. Trimming left V 2 bases short and J 4 bases short, with 2 bases between. The CDR3 extends over 12 amino acids. Germline assignment: CDR1 MNHNY and CDR2 SVGAGI (reference sequence). The chain's CDR3 is CASSYNNEKLFF. CDR3 sequence (DNA): TGTGCCAGCAGTTACAATAATGAAAAACTGTTTTTT.

This chain connects TRBV10-1 to TRBJ2-2; D call uncertain. The CDR3 runs to 11 residues. The germline CDR1 and CDR2 sequences are WNHNN and SYGVQD (reference sequence). V was cut by 2 bases and J by 6 bases, with 1 base left in between. The DNA for the CDR3 is TGCGCCAGCAGTGAGGCCGGGGAGCTGTTTTTT. Protein product: CASSEAGELFF.

By sample fraction, this clone is medium-sized (0.01 to 0.1%). This chain joins TRBV7-2 and TRBJ2-4, with a possible D match to TRBD1 (6 bases). CDR3 length: 19 amino acids. Germline V gene sequence: CDR1 SGHTA, CDR2 FQGNSA. The V gene lost 5 bases and the J gene lost 0 bases, with 23 bases spanning the gap. This chain's CDR3 is CASSAPGLTRGLAKNIQYF. CDR3 in DNA: TGTGCCAGCAGCGCCCCGGGCCTGACAAGGGGGTTAGCCAAAAACATTCAGTACTTC.

By frequency in the sample, this clone is medium-sized. V usage is TRBV5-5 and J usage is TRBJ1-4; no definite D call. The V end lost 2 bases, the J end lost 3 bases, and 14 bases lay between the germline ends. Per germline, CDR1 SGHKS and CDR2 YYEKEE (reference sequence). The length of the CDR3 is 16 residues. In nucleotides, the CDR3 is TGTGCCAGCAGCTTTGGCGATTCTCGGCCTAATGAAAAACTGTTTTTT. Its translation: CASSFGDSRPNEKLFF.

This chain uses TRBV6-5 with TRBJ1-1; D unclear. This CDR3 has 11 amino acids. Per the germline V gene, CDR1 is MNHEY and CDR2 is SVGAGI. Trimming stripped 8 bases from V and 1 base from J, with 5 bases between. CDR3 protein: CASRANTEAFF. CDR3 nucleotides: TGTGCCAGCCGGGCGAACACTGAAGCTTTCTTT.

The V and J genes are TRBV10-3 and TRBJ2-1; no clear D gene. Trimming left V 6 bases short and J 9 bases short, with 9 bases between. CDR1 and CDR2 from the germline V gene are ENHRY and SYGVKD. This CDR3 region has 11 residues. The CDR3 nucleotides are TGTGCCATCAGGGCTGGAGTTGAGCAGTTCTTC. Encoded protein: CAIRAGVEQFF.

The CDR3 spells CAWSVRQGDYGYTF. As DNA, the CDR3 is TGTGCCTGGAGTGTACGACAGGGCGACTATGGCTACACCTTC. V and J are TRBV30 and TRBJ1-2, with TRBD1 matching over 7 bases. Trimming took 0 bases from V and 3 from J; bases not matched to a gene: 4. There are 14 residues in the CDR3. CDR1 GTSNPN and CDR2 SVGIG come from the germline V gene (reference sequence). The full variable domain, completed using reference TRBV30 and TRBJ1-2, is SQTIHQWPATLVQPVGSPLSLECTVEGTSNPNLYWYRQAAGRGLQLLFYSVGIGQISSEVPQNLSASRPQDRQFILSSKKLLLSDSGFYLCAWSVRQGDYGYTFGSGTRLTVV.

The CDR3 loop is CASSQGTSGNTDTQYF. CDR3 DNA sequence: TGTGCCAGCAGCCAAGGGACTAGCGGGAACACAGATACGCAGTATTTT. The chain couples TRBV3-1 (or the pseudogene TRBV3-2) to TRBJ2-3; 12 bases line up with TRBD2. The CDR3 is made up of 16 amino acids. CDR1 is LGHDT and CDR2 is YNNKEL in the germline V gene (reference sequence). Losses at the gene ends were 1 base for V and 2 bases for J; bases not matched to a gene: 1.

The chain is built from TRBV14 and TRBJ1-6; tentative D call: TRBD1 (5 bases). The CDR3 runs to 15 residues. Trimming shortened V by 0 bases and J by 10 bases, and 13 bases separated the two germline ends. Germline CDR1 is SGHDN and CDR2 is FVKESK. The CDR3 sequence is CASSQEWGRGSPLHF. Written as DNA, the CDR3 is TGTGCCAGCAGCCAAGAATGGGGAAGGGGCTCACCCCTCCACTTT.

This clone appeared a single time. The chain joins TRBV10-2 to TRBJ1-1; no clear D gene. Trimming removed 5 bases at V and 8 bases at J, with 18 bases between. The CDR3 sequence is 14 residues long. CDR1 WSHSY and CDR2 SAAADI come from the germline V gene. CDR3 amino acids: CASSHTPTENEAFF. For the CDR3, the DNA is TGCGCCAGCAGTCACACTCCAACGGAGAACGAAGCTTTCTTT.